This TCR beta chain stems from a study of T cells in Graves' hyperthyroidism and ophthalmopathy. Graves' hyperthyroidism qualified as stable when ophthalmopathy did not progress within 18 months. Diagnosis of hyperthyroidism was new in patients aged 18 to 65, and its duration was under 2 months. This clonotype was observed a few times. The antigen is unknown. The investigators amplified TCR beta CDR3 regions from RNA transcripts. The HTBI primer set served for first-round RT-PCR of the TCR CDR3. Each CDR3 protein is one row after TCRdb ran MiXCR on the multiplex PCR reads. Among around 560,000 distinct CDR3 sequences listed, around 15% were seen once. Study-wide findings and caveats: Expanded thyroid clonotypes (above 0.001) were mostly also found in blood.

This CDR3 is 16 amino acids long. V was cut by 2 bases and J by 5 bases, with 18 bases left in between. Germline lookup yields CDR1 MGHDK and CDR2 SYGVNS. This TCR was recovered from a young woman with Graves' hyperthyroidism. V gene TRBV25-1 combines with J gene TRBJ1-1; D is undetermined. The source material was blood. The DNA for the CDR3 is TGTGCCAGCAGTGAAGTAGCGGGCGGGTCGACAACTGAAGCTTTCTTT. It yields the protein CASSEVAGGSTTEAFF. The whole variable domain, filled in from reference TRBV25-1 and TRBJ1-1, reads EADIYQTPRYLVIGTGKKITLECSQTMGHDKMYWYQQDPGMELHLIHYSYGVNSTEKGDLSSESTVSRIRTEHFPLTLESARPSHTSQYLCASSEVAGGSTTEAFFGQGTRLTVV.